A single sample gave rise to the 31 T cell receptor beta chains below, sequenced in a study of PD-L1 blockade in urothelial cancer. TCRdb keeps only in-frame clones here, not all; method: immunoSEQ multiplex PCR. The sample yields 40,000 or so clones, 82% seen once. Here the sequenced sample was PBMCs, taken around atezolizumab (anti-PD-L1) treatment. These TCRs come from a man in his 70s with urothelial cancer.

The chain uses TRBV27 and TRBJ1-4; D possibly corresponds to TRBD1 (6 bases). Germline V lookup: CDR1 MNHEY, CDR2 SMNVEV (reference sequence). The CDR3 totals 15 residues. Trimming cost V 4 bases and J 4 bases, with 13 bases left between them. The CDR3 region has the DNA TGTGCCAGCAGTTCAGGGGCCCTGCTTAATGAAAAACTGTTTTTT. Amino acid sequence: CASSSGALLNEKLFF.

The CDR3 sequence is CASNPLGSTDTQYF. For the CDR3, the DNA is TGTGCCAGCAACCCACTCGGTAGCACAGATACGCAGTATTTT. The chain has TRBV9 and TRBJ2-3; D remains unclear. V was clipped by 6 bases and J by 0 bases, with 11 bases between them. The CDR3 covers 14 residues. Germline V gene sequence: CDR1 SGDLS, CDR2 YYNGEE.

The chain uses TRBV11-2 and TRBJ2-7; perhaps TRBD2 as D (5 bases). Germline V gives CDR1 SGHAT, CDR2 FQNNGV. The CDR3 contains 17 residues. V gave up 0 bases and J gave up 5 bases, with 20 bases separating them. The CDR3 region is CASSLDGRVAFRNEQYF. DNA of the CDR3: TGTGCCAGCAGCTTAGATGGGCGGGTGGCCTTCAGAAACGAGCAGTACTTC.

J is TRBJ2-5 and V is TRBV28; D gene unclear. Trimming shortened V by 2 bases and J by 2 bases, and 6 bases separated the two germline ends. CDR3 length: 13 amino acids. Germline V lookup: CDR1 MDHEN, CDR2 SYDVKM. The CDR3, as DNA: TGTGCCAGCAGTTTAGTACAGCAAGAGACCCAGTACTTC. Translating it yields CASSLVQQETQYF.

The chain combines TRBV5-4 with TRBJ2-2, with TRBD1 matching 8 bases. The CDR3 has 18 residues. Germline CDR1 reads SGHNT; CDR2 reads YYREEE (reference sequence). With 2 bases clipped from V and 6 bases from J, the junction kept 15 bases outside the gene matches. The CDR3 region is CASSFDRGSRVGSGELFF. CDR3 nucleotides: TGTGCCAGCAGCTTCGACAGGGGTAGTCGGGTTGGGTCCGGGGAGCTGTTTTTT.

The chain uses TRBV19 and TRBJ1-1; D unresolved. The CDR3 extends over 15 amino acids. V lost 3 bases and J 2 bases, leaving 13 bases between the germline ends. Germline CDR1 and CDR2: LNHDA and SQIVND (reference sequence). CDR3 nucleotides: TGTGCCAGTAGTATGGCATTGGGCCTAAACACTGAAGCTTTCTTT. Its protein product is CASSMALGLNTEAFF.

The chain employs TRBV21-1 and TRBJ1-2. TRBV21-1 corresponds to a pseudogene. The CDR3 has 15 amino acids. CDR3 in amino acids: CASISRGGLVYGYTF. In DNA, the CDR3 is TGTGCCAGCATCTCTCGGGGGGGATTAGTCTATGGCTACACCTTC.

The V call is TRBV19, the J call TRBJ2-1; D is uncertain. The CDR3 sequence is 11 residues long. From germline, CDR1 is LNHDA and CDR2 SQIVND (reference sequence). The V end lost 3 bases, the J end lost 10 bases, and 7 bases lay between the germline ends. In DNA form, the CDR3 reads TGTGCCAGTAGTATCCAGCGCGAGCAGTTCTTC. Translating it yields CASSIQREQFF.

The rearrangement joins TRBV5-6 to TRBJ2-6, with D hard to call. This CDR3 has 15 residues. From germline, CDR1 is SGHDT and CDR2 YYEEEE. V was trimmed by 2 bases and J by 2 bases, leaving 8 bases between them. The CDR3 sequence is CASSFRVTGANVLTF. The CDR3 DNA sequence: TGTGCCAGCAGCTTCCGGGTGACTGGGGCCAACGTCCTGACTTTC. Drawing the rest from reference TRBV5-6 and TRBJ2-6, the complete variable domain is DAGVTQSPTHLIKTRGQQVTLRCSPKSGHDTVSWYQQALGQGPQFIFQYYEEEERQRGNFPDRFSGHQFPNYSSELNVNALLLGDSALYLCASSFRVTGANVLTFGAGSRLTVL.

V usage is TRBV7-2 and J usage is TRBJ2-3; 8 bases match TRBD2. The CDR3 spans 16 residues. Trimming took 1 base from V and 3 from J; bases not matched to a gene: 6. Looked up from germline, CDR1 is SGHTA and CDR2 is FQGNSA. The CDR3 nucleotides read TGTGCCAGCAGCTTAGAGGCGGGAGGTTTTACAGATACGCAGTATTTT. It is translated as CASSLEAGGFTDTQYF.

The chain's CDR3 is CAWSHLTGAHTEAFF. The CDR3, as DNA: TGTGCCTGGAGCCACTTGACAGGGGCCCACACTGAAGCTTTCTTT. The rearrangement joins TRBV30 to TRBJ1-1; the match to TRBD1 covers 8 bases. This CDR3 contains 15 residues. The junction had 9 bases not matched to a gene; V was cut back by 3 bases and J by 3 bases. Germline CDR1 reads GTSNPN; CDR2 reads SVGIG (reference sequence).

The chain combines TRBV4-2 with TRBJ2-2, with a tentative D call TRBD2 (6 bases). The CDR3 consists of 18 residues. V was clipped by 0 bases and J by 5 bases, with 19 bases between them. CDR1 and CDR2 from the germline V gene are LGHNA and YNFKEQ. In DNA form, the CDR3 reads TGTGCCAGCAGCCAAGATGTGGGGGGAGGTTGGGCAACCGGGGAGCTGTTTTTT. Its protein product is CASSQDVGGGWATGELFF.

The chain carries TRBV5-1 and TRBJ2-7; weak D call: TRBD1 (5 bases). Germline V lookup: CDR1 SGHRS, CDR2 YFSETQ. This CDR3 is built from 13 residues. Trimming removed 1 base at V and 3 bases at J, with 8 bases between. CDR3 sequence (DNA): TGCGCCAGCAGCTTGCGACAGAGCTACGAGCAGTACTTC. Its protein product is CASSLRQSYEQYF.

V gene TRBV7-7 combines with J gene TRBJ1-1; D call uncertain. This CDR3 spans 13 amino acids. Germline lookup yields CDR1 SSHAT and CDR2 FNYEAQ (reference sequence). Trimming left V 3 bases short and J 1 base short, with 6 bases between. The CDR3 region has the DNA TGTGCCAGCAGCTTGGAGGAGAACACTGAAGCTTTCTTT. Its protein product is CASSLEENTEAFF.

The CDR3 DNA reads TGTGCCAGCAGCTTAGAGGCTTCCCCCTACAATGAGCAGTTCTTC. It codes for CASSLEASPYNEQFF. The chain is built from TRBV11-3 and TRBJ2-1; D is unresolved. Germline V CDR1 and CDR2: SGHNT, YENEEA. This CDR3 comprises 15 residues. With 0 bases removed from V and 2 bases from J, the gap between germline ends came to 8 bases. Complete variable domain (other parts from reference TRBV11-3 and TRBJ2-1): EAGVVQSPRYKIIEKKQPVAFWCNPISGHNTLYWYLQNLGQGPELLIRYENEEAVDDSQLPKDRFSAERLKGVDSTLKIQPAELGDSAVYLCASSLEASPYNEQFFGPGTRLTVL.

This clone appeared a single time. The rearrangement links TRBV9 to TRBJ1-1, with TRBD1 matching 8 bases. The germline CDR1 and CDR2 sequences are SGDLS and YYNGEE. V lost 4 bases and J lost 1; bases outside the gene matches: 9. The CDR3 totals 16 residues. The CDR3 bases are TGTGCCAGCAGCCCGGCGGACAGGGCGAGGAACACTGAAGCTTTCTTT. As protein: CASSPADRARNTEAFF.

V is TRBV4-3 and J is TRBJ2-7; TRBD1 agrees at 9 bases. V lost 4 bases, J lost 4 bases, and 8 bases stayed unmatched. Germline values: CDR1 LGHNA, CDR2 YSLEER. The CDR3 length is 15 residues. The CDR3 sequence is CASSRTLGQGYEQYF. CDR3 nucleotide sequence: TGCGCCAGCAGCCGAACGTTGGGACAGGGATACGAGCAGTACTTC.

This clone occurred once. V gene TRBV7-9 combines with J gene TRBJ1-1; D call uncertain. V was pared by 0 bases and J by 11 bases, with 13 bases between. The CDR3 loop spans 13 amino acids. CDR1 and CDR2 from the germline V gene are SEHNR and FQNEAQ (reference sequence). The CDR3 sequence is CASSLARVRSAFF. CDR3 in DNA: TGTGCCAGCAGCTTAGCGAGGGTTAGGTCGGCTTTCTTT.

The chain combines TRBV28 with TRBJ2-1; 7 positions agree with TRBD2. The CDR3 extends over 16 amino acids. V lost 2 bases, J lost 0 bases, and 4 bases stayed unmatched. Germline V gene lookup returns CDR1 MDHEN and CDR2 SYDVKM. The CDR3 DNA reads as TGTGCCAGCAGTTTAGGCGGGAGAAGCTCCTACAATGAGCAGTTCTTC. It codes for CASSLGGRSSYNEQFF.

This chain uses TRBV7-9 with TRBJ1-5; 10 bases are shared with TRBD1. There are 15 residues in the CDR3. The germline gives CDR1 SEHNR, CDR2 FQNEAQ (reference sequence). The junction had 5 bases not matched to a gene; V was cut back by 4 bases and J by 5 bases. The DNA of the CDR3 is TGTGCCAGCAGCTACGAGACAGGGGGCCATCAGCCCCAGCATTTT. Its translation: CASSYETGGHQPQHF.

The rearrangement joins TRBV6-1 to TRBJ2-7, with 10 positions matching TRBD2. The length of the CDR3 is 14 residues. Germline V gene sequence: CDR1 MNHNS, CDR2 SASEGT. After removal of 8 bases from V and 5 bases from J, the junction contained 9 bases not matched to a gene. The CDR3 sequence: CASSRLAGANEQYF. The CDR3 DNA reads TGTGCCAGCTCGCGGCTAGCGGGAGCTAACGAGCAGTACTTC.

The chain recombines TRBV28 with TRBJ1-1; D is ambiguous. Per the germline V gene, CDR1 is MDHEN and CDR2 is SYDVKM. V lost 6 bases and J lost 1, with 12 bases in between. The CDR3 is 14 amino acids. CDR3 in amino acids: CASSTPGRNTEAFF. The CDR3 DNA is TGTGCCAGCAGCACTCCCGGGAGGAACACTGAAGCTTTCTTT.

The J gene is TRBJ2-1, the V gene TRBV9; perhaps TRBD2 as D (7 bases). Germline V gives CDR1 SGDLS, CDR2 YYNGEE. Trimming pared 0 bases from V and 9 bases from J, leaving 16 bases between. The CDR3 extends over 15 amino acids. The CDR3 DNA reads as TGTGCCAGCAGCGTAGGGGGGGGACAAGAATTTGAGCAGTTCTTC. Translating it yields CASSVGGGQEFEQFF.

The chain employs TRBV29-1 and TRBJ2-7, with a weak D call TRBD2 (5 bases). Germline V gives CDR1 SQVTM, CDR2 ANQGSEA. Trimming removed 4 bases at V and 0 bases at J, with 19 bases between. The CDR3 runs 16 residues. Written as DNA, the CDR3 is TGCAGCGTTGCCCAGATGTCGGGGTCTGGCTCCTACGAGCAGTACTTC. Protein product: CSVAQMSGSGSYEQYF.

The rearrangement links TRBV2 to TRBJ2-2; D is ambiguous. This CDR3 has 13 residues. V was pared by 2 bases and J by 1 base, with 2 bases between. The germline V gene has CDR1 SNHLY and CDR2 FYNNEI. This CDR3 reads CASSEQNTGELFF. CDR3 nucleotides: TGTGCCAGCAGTGAACAGAACACCGGGGAGCTGTTTTTT.

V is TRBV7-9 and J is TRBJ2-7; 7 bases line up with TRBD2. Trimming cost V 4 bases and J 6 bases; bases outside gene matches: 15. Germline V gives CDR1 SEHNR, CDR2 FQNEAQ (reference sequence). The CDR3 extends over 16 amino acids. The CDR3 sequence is CASSSARLAEHGEQYF. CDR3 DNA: TGTGCCAGCAGCTCTGCCAGACTAGCTGAGCACGGCGAGCAGTACTTC.

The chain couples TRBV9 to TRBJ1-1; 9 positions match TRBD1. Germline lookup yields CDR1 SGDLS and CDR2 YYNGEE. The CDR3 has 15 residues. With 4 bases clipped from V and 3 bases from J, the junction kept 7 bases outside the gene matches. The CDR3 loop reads CASSFTGGADTEAFF. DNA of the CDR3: TGTGCCAGCAGCTTCACAGGGGGCGCGGACACTGAAGCTTTCTTT.

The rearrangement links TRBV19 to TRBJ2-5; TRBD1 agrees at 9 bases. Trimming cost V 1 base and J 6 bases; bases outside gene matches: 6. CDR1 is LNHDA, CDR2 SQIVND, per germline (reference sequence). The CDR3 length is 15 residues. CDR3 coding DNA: TGTGCCAGTAGTATAGGTTGGACAGGGGAGAAGACCCAGTACTTC. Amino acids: CASSIGWTGEKTQYF. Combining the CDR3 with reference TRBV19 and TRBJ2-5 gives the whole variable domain DGGITQSPKYLFRKEGQNVTLSCEQNLNHDAMYWYRQDPGQGLRLIYYSQIVNDFQKGDIAEGYSVSREKKESFPLTVTSAQKNPTAFYLCASSIGWTGEKTQYFGPGTRLLVL.

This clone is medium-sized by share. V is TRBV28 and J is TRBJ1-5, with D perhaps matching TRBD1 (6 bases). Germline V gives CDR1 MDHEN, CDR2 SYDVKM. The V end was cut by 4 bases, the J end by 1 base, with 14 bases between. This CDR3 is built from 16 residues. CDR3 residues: CASSSPRGSSNQPQHF. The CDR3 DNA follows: TGTGCCAGCAGTTCCCCAAGGGGGTCAAGCAATCAGCCCCAGCATTTT.

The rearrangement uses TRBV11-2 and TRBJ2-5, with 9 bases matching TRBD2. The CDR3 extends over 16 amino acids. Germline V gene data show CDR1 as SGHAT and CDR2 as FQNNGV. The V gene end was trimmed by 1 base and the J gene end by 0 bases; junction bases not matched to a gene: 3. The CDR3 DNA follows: TGTGCCAGCAGCTTAGGGGCGGGGGGGAACCAAGAGACCCAGTACTTC. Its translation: CASSLGAGGNQETQYF.

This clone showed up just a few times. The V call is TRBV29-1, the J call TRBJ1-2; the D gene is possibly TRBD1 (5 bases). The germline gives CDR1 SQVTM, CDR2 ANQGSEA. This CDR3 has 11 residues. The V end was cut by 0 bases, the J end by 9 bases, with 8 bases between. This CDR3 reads CSVEDPGSYTF. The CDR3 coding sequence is TGCAGCGTTGAAGATCCAGGGAGCTACACCTTC.